The 27 T cell receptor beta chains below were found in one sample sequenced in a study of blood T cell repertoires in COVID-19. Repertoires were generated with immunoSEQ multiplex PCR, while TCRdb's copy carries only in-frame clones and drops some. The sample lists roughly 130,000 clones, approximately 84% occurring once. Sequenced: peripheral blood. These TCRs come from a woman in her twenties or thirties who had recovered from COVID-19.

The gene calls are TRBV2 and TRBJ1-2, with 8 bases aligning to TRBD1. The CDR3 runs to 15 residues. Germline-derived CDR1 and CDR2 are SNHLY and FYNNEI. J was trimmed by 4 bases and V by 5 bases; bases with no gene match: 9. CDR3: CASSFLGQGGYGYTF. For the CDR3, the DNA is TGTGCCAGCAGTTTCCTCGGACAGGGAGGCTATGGCTACACCTTC.

The gene calls are TRBV3-1 (or the pseudogene TRBV3-2) and TRBJ1-5, with 7 bases fitting TRBD1. The CDR3 loop spans 16 amino acids. With 4 bases clipped from V and 1 base from J, the junction kept 7 bases outside the gene matches. Germline V lookup: CDR1 LGHDT, CDR2 YNNKEL (reference sequence). DNA for the CDR3: TGTGCCAGCAGCCCGGGGGTAGGGGGCAGCAATCAGCCCCAGCATTTT. The encoded protein is CASSPGVGGSNQPQHF.

The chain joins TRBV7-2 to TRBJ1-3; D uncertain. The ends were cut back, 4 bases at V and 4 bases at J, with 8 bases in the middle. This CDR3 is built from 13 residues. Germline CDR1 SGHTA, CDR2 FQGNSA. CDR3 sequence: CASSSSQGNTIYF. Written as DNA, the CDR3 is TGTGCCAGCAGCTCGTCCCAGGGAAACACCATATATTTT.

The V call is TRBV28, the J call TRBJ2-7; 7 positions match TRBD1. Trimming at V came to 6 bases and at J to 1 base, leaving 9 bases not matched to a gene. In germline, CDR1 is MDHEN, CDR2 SYDVKM. The CDR3 is 15 amino acids. This CDR3 is CASSLDRPTSYEQYF. CDR3 nucleotide sequence: TGTGCCAGCAGCTTGGACAGGCCTACGTCCTACGAGCAGTACTTC.

The rearrangement joins TRBV7-8 to TRBJ2-2; 14 positions agree with TRBD2. The CDR3 totals 15 residues. V lost 6 bases and J lost 5; bases outside the gene matches: 2. Per the germline V gene, CDR1 is SGHVS and CDR2 is FQNEAQ. DNA for the CDR3: TGTGCCAGCAGGGGACTAGCGGGAGCTACCGGGGAGCTGTTTTTT. Translation gives CASRGLAGATGELFF.

The chain employs TRBV18 and TRBJ1-4; 9 nucleotides line up with TRBD1. Trimming at V came to 5 bases and at J to 8 bases, leaving 9 bases not matched to a gene. The CDR3 is 15 amino acids. Germline lookup yields CDR1 KGHSH and CDR2 LQKENI. CDR3 in amino acids: CASSSPTGGREKLFF. CDR3 nucleotide sequence: TGTGCCAGCTCATCGCCTACAGGGGGCCGAGAAAAACTGTTTTTT.

The chain couples TRBV11-3 to TRBJ2-3; 10 bases fit TRBD1. The CDR3 loop spans 14 amino acids. CDR1 SGHNT and CDR2 YENEEA come from the germline V gene. With V trimmed by 1 base and J by 6 bases, 1 base remained unmatched. DNA of the CDR3: TGTGCCAGCAGCTTAGGGACAGGGGGGGATACGCAGTATTTT. It translates to CASSLGTGGDTQYF.

This sequence joins TRBV20-1 and TRBJ2-2, with D possibly matching TRBD1 (6 bases). Germline CDR1 reads DFQATT; CDR2 reads SNEGSKA (reference sequence). The V end was cut by 3 bases, the J end by 5 bases, with 7 bases between. The CDR3 has 12 amino acids. The CDR3 bases are TGCAGTGCTAGTAGGGGGACCGGGGAGCTGTTTTTT. Translating it yields CSASRGTGELFF.

V usage is TRBV10-3 and J usage is TRBJ1-2, with D perhaps TRBD1 (5 bases). CDR3 length: 11 residues. The germline V gene has CDR1 ENHRY and CDR2 SYGVKD. Trimming removed 8 bases from V and 6 bases from J, with 10 bases in between. CDR3 sequence (DNA): TGTGCCATCGGGGTAGGGGATGGCTACACCTTC. This sequence encodes CAIGVGDGYTF.

The chain combines TRBV11-2 with TRBJ2-1, with D maybe TRBD1 (6 bases). The CDR3 is 12 amino acids. Germline lookup yields CDR1 SGHAT and CDR2 FQNNGV. The V end was cut by 5 bases, the J end by 9 bases, with 11 bases between. The CDR3 spells CASSPGAIEQFF. The DNA for the CDR3 is TGTGCCAGCAGCCCAGGGGCTATTGAGCAGTTCTTC. The full variable domain, its missing parts supplied by reference TRBV11-2 and TRBJ2-1, is EAGVAQSPRYKIIEKRQSVAFWCNPISGHATLYWYQQILGQGPKLLIQFQNNGVVDDSQLPKDRFSAERLKGVDSTLKIQPAKLEDSAVYLCASSPGAIEQFFGPGTRLTVL.

The CDR3 loop reads CASSRDLIGTEAFF. Here the CDR3 DNA reads TGTGCCAGCAGTCGCGATTTGATTGGCACTGAAGCTTTCTTT. The rearrangement uses TRBV5-5 and TRBJ1-1; D ambiguous. Per the germline V gene, CDR1 is SGHKS and CDR2 is YYEKEE (reference sequence). This CDR3 has 14 residues. The ends were cut back, 5 bases at V and 4 bases at J, with 15 bases in the middle.

The chain links TRBV11-3 to TRBJ2-1; D may be TRBD2 (7 bases). V dropped 5 bases and J dropped 2 bases, with 22 bases sitting between them. Germline CDR1 reads SGHNT; CDR2 reads YENEEA. This CDR3 comprises 18 residues. CDR3 residues: CASSEGGFGGSTYNEQFF. In nucleotides, the CDR3 is TGTGCCAGCAGCGAAGGGGGGTTTGGCGGGAGTACCTACAATGAGCAGTTCTTC.

In its sample, this clone was seen once. The rearrangement joins TRBV7-8 to TRBJ2-7; TRBD2 might be the D (6 bases). The CDR3 consists of 15 residues. V lost 0 bases and J lost 3, with 12 bases in between. Germline V CDR1 and CDR2: SGHVS, FQNEAQ. CDR3 region: CASSLAWGVDYEQYF. The CDR3 DNA is TGTGCCAGCAGCTTAGCTTGGGGGGTAGACTACGAGCAGTACTTC.

This chain links TRBV29-1 with TRBJ2-7, with 10 bases that match TRBD1. The length of the CDR3 is 14 residues. CDR1 is SQVTM, CDR2 ANQGSEA, per germline. Trimming cost V 4 bases and J 2 bases; bases outside gene matches: 5. CDR3 in amino acids: CSVVGTGVTYEQYF. CDR3 nucleotides: TGCAGCGTTGTAGGGACAGGGGTTACCTACGAGCAGTACTTC.

The V call is TRBV29-1, the J call TRBJ2-1; D remains ambiguous. V was shortened by 0 bases and J by 4 bases, with 13 bases between the two germline ends. Germline CDR1 and CDR2: SQVTM and ANQGSEA. This CDR3 is built from 15 residues. This CDR3 is CSVEDFSQPYNEQFF. The CDR3 coding sequence is TGCAGCGTTGAAGATTTTTCACAGCCGTACAATGAGCAGTTCTTC.

In DNA form, the CDR3 reads TGTGCCAGCATAAGGTTCCGGGACACCGGGGAGCTGTTTTTT. It is translated as CASIRFRDTGELFF. The rearrangement links TRBV2 to TRBJ2-2; D call uncertain. The CDR3 spans 14 residues. Germline V gene data show CDR1 as SNHLY and CDR2 as FYNNEI. Trimming stripped 7 bases from V and 3 bases from J, with 12 bases between.

The chain is built from TRBV2 and TRBJ2-5; TRBD2 matches 7 bases. The CDR3 contains 15 residues. Germline CDR1 and CDR2: SNHLY and FYNNEI. V trimming: 2 bases; J trimming: 3 bases; junction bases outside the gene matches: 6. Here the CDR3 DNA reads TGTGCCAGCAGTGAAACCTGGGGGGGGGAAGAGACCCAGTACTTC. This encodes CASSETWGGEETQYF.

This clone was recorded a few times. The V call is TRBV5-4, the J call TRBJ2-7; 8 nucleotides align to TRBD1. Germline CDR1 and CDR2: SGHNT and YYREEE (reference sequence). V was pared by 1 base and J by 0 bases, with 6 bases of the junction left unmatched. This CDR3 region has 16 residues. CDR3 DNA sequence: TGTGCCAGCAGCTTGAATCCGGACAGGGTCTCCTACGAGCAGTACTTC. Translating it yields CASSLNPDRVSYEQYF. Variable domain in full (rest from reference TRBV5-4 and TRBJ2-7): ETGVTQSPTHLIKTRGQQVTLRCSSQSGHNTVSWYQQALGQGPQFIFQYYREEENGRGNFPPRFSGLQFPNYSSELNVNALELDDSALYLCASSLNPDRVSYEQYFGPGTRLTVT.

This rearrangement joins TRBV6-5 to TRBJ2-1, with a weak D call TRBD1 (5 bases). V shed 10 bases and J shed 0 bases, with 13 bases lying between them. Per the germline V gene, CDR1 is MNHEY and CDR2 is SVGAGI. The CDR3 is made up of 14 amino acids. For the CDR3, the DNA is TGTGCCATCGACAGTTCAAGCTCCTACAATGAGCAGTTCTTC. This encodes CAIDSSSSYNEQFF.

This clone has only one observation. The chain recombines TRBV13 with TRBJ2-1; 7 positions match TRBD2. CDR3 length equals 20 residues. The germline V gene encodes CDR1 PRHDT and CDR2 FYEKMQ (reference sequence). V gave up 3 bases and J gave up 0 bases; unmatched junction bases: 17. The CDR3, as DNA: TGTGCCAGCAGCTTTTTTCCCCGGGACTACGTAGGGAGCTCCTACAATGAGCAGTTCTTC. Translation: CASSFFPRDYVGSSYNEQFF.

The CDR3 loop is CSVCGTGGWEQYF. CDR3 nucleotide sequence: TGCAGCGTTTGTGGCACGGGAGGATGGGAGCAGTACTTC. The rearrangement joins TRBV29-1 to TRBJ2-7; TRBD2 aligns across 7 bases. This CDR3 comprises 13 residues. CDR1 is SQVTM and CDR2 is ANQGSEA in the germline V gene. V lost 5 bases and J lost 7; bases outside the gene matches: 11.

V and J are TRBV3-1 (or the pseudogene TRBV3-2) and TRBJ2-7; TRBD2 is a possible D gene (6 bases). The length of the CDR3 is 15 residues. Per germline, CDR1 LGHDT and CDR2 YNNKEL (reference sequence). V shed 1 base and J shed 6 bases, with 16 bases lying between them. The CDR3 DNA reads TGTGCCAGCAGCCAAGGGGGACTGGCGAGAGGCGAGCAGTACTTC. This codes for CASSQGGLARGEQYF.

The V call is TRBV29-1, the J call TRBJ2-7; 7 bases fit TRBD1. The V and J ends lost 6 bases and 1 base, in that order; junction bases with no gene match: 15. Germline CDR1 and CDR2: SQVTM and ANQGSEA. The CDR3 consists of 16 residues. CDR3 in DNA: TGCAGCGTCCAGACAGGGTTAGGGATCATTTCCTACGAGCAGTACTTC. This codes for CSVQTGLGIISYEQYF.

DNA of the CDR3: TGTGCCAGCAGCGTACAGGGCCGGAACACTGAAGCTTTCTTT. It is translated as CASSVQGRNTEAFF. J is TRBJ1-1 and V is TRBV2; D may be TRBD1 (6 bases). The germline V gene encodes CDR1 SNHLY and CDR2 FYNNEI. This CDR3 spans 14 amino acids. V lost 6 bases and J 1 base, leaving 12 bases between the germline ends.

This rearrangement joins TRBV14 to TRBJ2-2; D ambiguous. This CDR3 comprises 13 residues. CDR1 SGHDN and CDR2 FVKESK come from the germline V gene. Trimming took off 0 bases at V and 7 bases at J, with 6 bases between the two ends. The CDR3 loop is CASSQDLYGELFF. The CDR3 coding sequence is TGTGCCAGCAGCCAAGATTTATACGGGGAGCTGTTTTTT.

V and J are TRBV5-6 and TRBJ2-3, with D unresolved. Germline CDR1 reads SGHDT; CDR2 reads YYEEEE. The CDR3 totals 14 residues. The V gene lost 0 bases and the J gene lost 6 bases, with 11 bases spanning the gap. The CDR3 region has the DNA TGTGCCAGCAGCTTGGAAGCCGGCAGGGATACGCAGTATTTT. Translation: CASSLEAGRDTQYF.

This clone was recorded once. This chain links TRBV6-6 with TRBJ2-7; the match to TRBD1 covers 10 bases. The CDR3 contains 14 residues. The germline V gene encodes CDR1 MNHNY and CDR2 SVGAGI (reference sequence). The V and J ends lost 8 bases and 0 bases, in that order; junction bases with no gene match: 4. In DNA form, the CDR3 reads TGTGCCAGCGTGACAGGGGGCAGCTCCTACGAGCAGTACTTC. Amino acids: CASVTGGSSYEQYF.